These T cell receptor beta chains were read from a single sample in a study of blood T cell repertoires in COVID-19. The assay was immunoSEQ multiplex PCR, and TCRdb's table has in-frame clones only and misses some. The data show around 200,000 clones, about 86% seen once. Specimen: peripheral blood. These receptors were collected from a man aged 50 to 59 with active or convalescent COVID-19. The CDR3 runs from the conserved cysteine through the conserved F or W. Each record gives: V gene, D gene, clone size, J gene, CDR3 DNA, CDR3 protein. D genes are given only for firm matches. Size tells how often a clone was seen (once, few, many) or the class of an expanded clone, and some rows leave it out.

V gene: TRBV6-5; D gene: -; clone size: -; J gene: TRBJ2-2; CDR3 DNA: TGTGCCAGCAGGGTCCTAGGCGTCGGGGAGCTGTTTTTT; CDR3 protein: CASRVLGVGELFF
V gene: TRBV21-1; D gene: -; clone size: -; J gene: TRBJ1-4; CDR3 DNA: TGTGCCAGCAGCCCGCGATCCTCAACTAATGAAAAACTGTTTTTT; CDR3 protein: CASSPRSSTNEKLFF
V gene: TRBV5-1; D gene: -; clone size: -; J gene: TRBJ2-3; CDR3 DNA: TGCGCCAGCAGCTTGGACGCAGGGGTCACAGATACGCAGTATTTT; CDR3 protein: CASSLDAGVTDTQYF
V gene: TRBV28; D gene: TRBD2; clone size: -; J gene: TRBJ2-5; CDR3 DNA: TGTGCCAGCAGTTCCCCAGGGGCGGGGGGGCAGACCCAGTACTTC; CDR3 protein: CASSSPGAGGQTQYF
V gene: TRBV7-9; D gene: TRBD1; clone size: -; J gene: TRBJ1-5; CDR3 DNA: TGTGCCAGCAGCCCCCCAGGGGGGAATATCAATCAGCCCCAGCATTTT; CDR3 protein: CASSPPGGNINQPQHF
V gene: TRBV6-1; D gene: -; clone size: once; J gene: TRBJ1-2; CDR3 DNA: TGTGCCAGCAGTGAAGGGGCCAGGGGATATGGCTACACCTTC; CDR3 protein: CASSEGARGYGYTF
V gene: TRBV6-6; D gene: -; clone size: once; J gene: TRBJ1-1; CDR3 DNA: TGTGCCAGCAGTTCTCAGGGGAGGGACACTGAAGCTTTCTTT; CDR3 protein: CASSSQGRDTEAFF
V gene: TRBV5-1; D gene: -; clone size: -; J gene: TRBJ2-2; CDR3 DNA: TGCGCCAGCGATCCGGGACACCAGAACACCGGGGAGCTGTTTTTT; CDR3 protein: CASDPGHQNTGELFF
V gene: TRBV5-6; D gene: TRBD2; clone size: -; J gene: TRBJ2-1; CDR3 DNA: TGTGCCAGCAGCTTAGTGGGAGGGTCCTACAATGAGCAGTTCTTC; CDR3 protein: CASSLVGGSYNEQFF
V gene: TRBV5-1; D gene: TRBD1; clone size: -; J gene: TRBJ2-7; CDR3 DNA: TGCGCCAGCAGCTTGGCCGGACAGGGCGCCTACGAGCAGTACTTC; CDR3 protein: CASSLAGQGAYEQYF
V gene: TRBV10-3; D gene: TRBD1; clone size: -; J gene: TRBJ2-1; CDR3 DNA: TGTGCCATCAGTGAATCGGGACAGGGGGCGAACAATGAGCAGTTCTTC; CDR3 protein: CAISESGQGANNEQFF
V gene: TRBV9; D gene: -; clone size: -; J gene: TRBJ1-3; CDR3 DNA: TGTGCCAGCAGCTCACAGGGTACCCACTCTGGAAACACCATATATTTT; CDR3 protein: CASSSQGTHSGNTIYF
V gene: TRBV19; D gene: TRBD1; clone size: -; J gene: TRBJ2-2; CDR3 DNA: TGTGCCAGTAGTATACGGCAGGGGGCTTATCTGGGCACCGGGGAGCTGTTTTTT; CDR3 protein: CASSIRQGAYLGTGELFF
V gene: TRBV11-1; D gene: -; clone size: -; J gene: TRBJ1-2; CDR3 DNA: TGTGCCAGCAGCTCTTCGGGGGGGGCCTATGGCTACACCTTC; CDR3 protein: CASSSSGGAYGYTF
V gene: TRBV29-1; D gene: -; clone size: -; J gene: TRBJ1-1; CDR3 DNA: TGCAGCGTTGAACCTCAGTCTGAAGCTTTCTTT; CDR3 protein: CSVEPQSEAFF
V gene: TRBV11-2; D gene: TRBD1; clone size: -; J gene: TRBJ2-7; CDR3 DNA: TGTGCCAGCAGCTCCGGGACAGGGGGTTTCGAGCAGTACTTC; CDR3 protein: CASSSGTGGFEQYF
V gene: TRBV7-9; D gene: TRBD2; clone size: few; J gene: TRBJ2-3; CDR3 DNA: TGTGCCAGCAGCTCAACAGCGGGACGCACAGATACGCAGTATTTT; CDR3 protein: CASSSTAGRTDTQYF
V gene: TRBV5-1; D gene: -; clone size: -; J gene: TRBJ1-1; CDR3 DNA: TGCGCCAGCAGCTTGGGTCCAACTCGGGACACTGAAGCTTTCTTT; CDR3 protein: CASSLGPTRDTEAFF
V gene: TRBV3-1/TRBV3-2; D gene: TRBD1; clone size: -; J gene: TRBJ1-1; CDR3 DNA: TGTGCCAGCAGCCGACAGGGTCGGGACACTGAAGCTTTCTTT; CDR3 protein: CASSRQGRDTEAFF
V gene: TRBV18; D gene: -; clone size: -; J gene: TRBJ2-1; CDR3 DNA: TGTGCCAGCTCCCACAGGGGGGGGGATTCCTACAATGAGCAGTTCTTC; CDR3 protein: CASSHRGGDSYNEQFF
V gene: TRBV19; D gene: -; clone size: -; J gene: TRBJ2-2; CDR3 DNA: TGTGCCAGTCCCCCCGACCAGGCCGGGGAGCTGTTTTTT; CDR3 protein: CASPPDQAGELFF
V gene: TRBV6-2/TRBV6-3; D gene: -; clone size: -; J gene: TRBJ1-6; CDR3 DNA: TGTGCCAGCAGTTACGGACATTCCTATAATTCACCCCTCCACTTT; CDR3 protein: CASSYGHSYNSPLHF
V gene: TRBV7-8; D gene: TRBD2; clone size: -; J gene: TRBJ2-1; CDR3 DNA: TGTGCCAGCAGCTTAGTAGTAGCGGGGTCAGGAAGGCAGTTCTTC; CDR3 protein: CASSLVVAGSGRQFF
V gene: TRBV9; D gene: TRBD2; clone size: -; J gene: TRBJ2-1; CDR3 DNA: TGTGCCAGCAGCGCGGGACTAGCGGGGGGGCTGGATGAGCAGTTCTTC; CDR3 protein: CASSAGLAGGLDEQFF
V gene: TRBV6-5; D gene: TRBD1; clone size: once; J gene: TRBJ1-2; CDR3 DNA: TGTGCCAGCAGACCCACAGGGGAGCGGGGCTACACCTTC; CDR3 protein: CASRPTGERGYTF
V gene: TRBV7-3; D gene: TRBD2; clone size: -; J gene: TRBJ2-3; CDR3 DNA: TGTGCCAGCAGCCCTGAGATAAGACTAGCGGGGGTTCCAGATACGCAGTATTTT; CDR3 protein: CASSPEIRLAGVPDTQYF